The 11 T cell receptor beta chains given below trace back to one sample, sequenced in a study of blood T cell repertoires in COVID-19. Some clones are missing from TCRdb's copy, which holds only in-frame ones; the method was immunoSEQ multiplex PCR. This table holds roughly 500,000 clones, 89% found once. The sample taken for sequencing was peripheral blood. All receptors come from a man younger than 35 with COVID-19, enrolled during active disease.

The chain recombines TRBV5-4 with TRBJ2-7; D is perhaps TRBD2 (5 bases). The V and J ends lost 1 base and 7 bases respectively, with 18 bases between them. The CDR3 runs 15 residues. Germline V gene sequence: CDR1 SGHNT, CDR2 YYREEE (reference sequence). CDR3 sequence (DNA): TGTGCCAGCAGCTTGCCCGGGGTTGTTTCGGAGGAGCAGTACTTC. Its protein is CASSLPGVVSEEQYF.

V and J are TRBV2 and TRBJ1-2; D gene unclear. This CDR3 is 11 amino acids long. The V gene's germline CDR1 is SNHLY and CDR2 FYNNEI. The ends were cut back, 7 bases at V and 4 bases at J, with 7 bases in the middle. The CDR3 reads CASTVSYGYTF. The CDR3 nucleotides are TGTGCCAGCACCGTGAGCTATGGCTACACCTTC.

V gene TRBV6-7 combines with J gene TRBJ1-2; TRBD1 agrees at 9 bases. TRBV6-7 is known as an ORF, though its function is uncertain. Losses at the gene ends were 7 bases for V and 2 bases for J; bases not matched to a gene: 17. This CDR3 is built from 18 residues. The CDR3 loop is CASTLPDRGLTENYGYTF. Written as DNA, the CDR3 is TGTGCCAGCACTCTACCGGACAGGGGACTCACCGAAAACTATGGCTACACCTTC.

V is TRBV7-9 and J is TRBJ1-2, with D perhaps TRBD1 (6 bases). Trimming shortened V by 3 bases and J by 0 bases, and 11 bases separated the two germline ends. The CDR3 is 15 amino acids. Germline loops: CDR1 SEHNR, CDR2 FQNEAQ (reference sequence). CDR3 loop: CASSFRGKANYGYTF. Here the CDR3 DNA reads TGTGCCAGCAGCTTCAGGGGAAAAGCTAACTATGGCTACACCTTC.

The chain carries TRBV5-5 and TRBJ2-7, with a tentative D call TRBD2 (5 bases). The V and J ends lost 1 base and 5 bases respectively, with 10 bases between them. Germline CDR1 SGHKS, CDR2 YYEKEE (reference sequence). The CDR3 length is 13 residues. CDR3: CASSLLWGDEQYF. The CDR3 nucleotides are TGTGCCAGCAGCTTGTTGTGGGGAGACGAGCAGTACTTC. The full variable domain, in which reference TRBV5-5 and TRBJ2-7 provide the parts outside the CDR3, is DAGVTQSPTHLIKTRGQQVTLRCSPISGHKSVSWYQQVLGQGPQFIFQYYEKEERGRGNFPDRFSARQFPNYSSELNVNALLLGDSALYLCASSLLWGDEQYFGPGTRLTVT.

The chain couples TRBV6-5 to TRBJ1-2; 8 positions agree with TRBD1. CDR3 size: 14 residues. Germline V gene data show CDR1 as MNHEY and CDR2 as SVGAGI. V was clipped by 2 bases and J by 6 bases; unmatched bases: 5. This CDR3 is CASSYGQGFDGYTF. As DNA, the CDR3 is TGTGCCAGCAGTTACGGACAGGGCTTCGATGGCTACACCTTC.

V gene TRBV2 combines with J gene TRBJ2-2; D remains ambiguous. The CDR3 sequence is 13 residues long. Germline lookup yields CDR1 SNHLY and CDR2 FYNNEI. V dropped 7 bases and J dropped 1 base, with 7 bases sitting between them. The CDR3 DNA reads as TGTGCCAGCACGAACAGGAACACCGGGGAGCTGTTTTTT. Amino acids: CASTNRNTGELFF. Full variable domain (missing parts from reference TRBV2 and TRBJ2-2): EPEVTQTPSHQVTQMGQEVILRCVPISNHLYFYWYRQILGQKVEFLVSFYNNEISEKSEIFDDQFSVERPDGSNFTLKIRSTKLEDSAMYFCASTNRNTGELFFGEGSRLTVL.

This chain uses TRBV5-4 with TRBJ2-3; 15 bases are a match to TRBD2. Germline V gene lookup returns CDR1 SGHNT and CDR2 YYREEE (reference sequence). The junction had 7 bases not matched to a gene; V was cut back by 4 bases and J by 4 bases. This CDR3 spans 17 amino acids. CDR3 sequence reads: CASSAGTSGGWADTQYF. In nucleotides, the CDR3 is TGTGCCAGCAGCGCGGGGACTAGCGGGGGGTGGGCAGATACGCAGTATTTT.

This clone came up once. The chain has TRBV18 and TRBJ2-1, with TRBD2 identical over 7 bases. This CDR3 is built from 16 residues. V lost 6 bases, J lost 6 bases, and 14 bases stayed unmatched. CDR1 and CDR2 from the germline V gene are KGHSH and LQKENI. The CDR3 DNA sequence: TGTGCCAGCTCCCGGCAAGGTGCGGGAGACATCAATGAGCAGTTCTTC. Amino acid sequence: CASSRQGAGDINEQFF.

The chain recombines TRBV7-9 with TRBJ2-4, with 9 bases fitting TRBD1. Germline CDR1 SEHNR, CDR2 FQNEAQ (reference sequence). The CDR3 loop spans 14 amino acids. J was trimmed by 8 bases and V by 2 bases; bases with no gene match: 4. This CDR3 is CASSLTGGEDIQYF. The CDR3 nucleotides read TGTGCCAGCAGCTTAACAGGGGGCGAGGACATTCAGTACTTC.

This clone was detected once. V gene TRBV19 combines with J gene TRBJ1-5, with D tentatively TRBD1 (6 bases). Deletions cut 6 bases from V and 5 bases from J, with 14 bases between. CDR1 LNHDA and CDR2 SQIVND come from the germline V gene (reference sequence). The CDR3 is 14 residues long. The DNA of the CDR3 is TGTGCCAGTAGACCGGACAGTTATTATCAGCCCCAGCATTTT. Encoded protein: CASRPDSYYQPQHF.